There are many counts of the clone carrying this T cell receptor (beta chain). The antigen is unknown. The sample is drawn from a study of T cells in Graves' hyperthyroidism and ophthalmopathy. The study, taken as a whole, reports: Ophthalmopathy and stable hyperthyroidism were separated by a 13 V-J model. It was a median about 7.1 months before onset that the model predicted ophthalmopathy.

It was RNA transcripts that yielded the amplified TCR beta CDR3 regions. The HTBI primer set was used in a first-round RT-PCR of the TCR CDR3. TCRdb re-analysed the multiplex PCR reads in MiXCR, keeping a single row per CDR3 protein. The sample records hundreds of thousands of distinct CDR3 sequences, about 15% being singletons. Participants, patients aged 18 to 65, had newly diagnosed hyperthyroidism with a duration under 2 months. Per the germline V gene, CDR1 is SEHNR and CDR2 is FQNEAQ (reference sequence). CDR3 length: 16 amino acids. V was clipped by 5 bases and J by 6 bases, with 21 bases between them.

The sample consisted of blood. This TCR came from a woman in her thirties with Graves' hyperthyroidism. The rearrangement links TRBV7-9 to TRBJ2-3; perhaps TRBD2 as D (6 bases). CDR3 DNA: TGTGCCAGCAGCCCCCCGACGGGAGCGTCTCGGGATACGCAGTATTTT. Encoded protein: CASSPPTGASRDTQYF.